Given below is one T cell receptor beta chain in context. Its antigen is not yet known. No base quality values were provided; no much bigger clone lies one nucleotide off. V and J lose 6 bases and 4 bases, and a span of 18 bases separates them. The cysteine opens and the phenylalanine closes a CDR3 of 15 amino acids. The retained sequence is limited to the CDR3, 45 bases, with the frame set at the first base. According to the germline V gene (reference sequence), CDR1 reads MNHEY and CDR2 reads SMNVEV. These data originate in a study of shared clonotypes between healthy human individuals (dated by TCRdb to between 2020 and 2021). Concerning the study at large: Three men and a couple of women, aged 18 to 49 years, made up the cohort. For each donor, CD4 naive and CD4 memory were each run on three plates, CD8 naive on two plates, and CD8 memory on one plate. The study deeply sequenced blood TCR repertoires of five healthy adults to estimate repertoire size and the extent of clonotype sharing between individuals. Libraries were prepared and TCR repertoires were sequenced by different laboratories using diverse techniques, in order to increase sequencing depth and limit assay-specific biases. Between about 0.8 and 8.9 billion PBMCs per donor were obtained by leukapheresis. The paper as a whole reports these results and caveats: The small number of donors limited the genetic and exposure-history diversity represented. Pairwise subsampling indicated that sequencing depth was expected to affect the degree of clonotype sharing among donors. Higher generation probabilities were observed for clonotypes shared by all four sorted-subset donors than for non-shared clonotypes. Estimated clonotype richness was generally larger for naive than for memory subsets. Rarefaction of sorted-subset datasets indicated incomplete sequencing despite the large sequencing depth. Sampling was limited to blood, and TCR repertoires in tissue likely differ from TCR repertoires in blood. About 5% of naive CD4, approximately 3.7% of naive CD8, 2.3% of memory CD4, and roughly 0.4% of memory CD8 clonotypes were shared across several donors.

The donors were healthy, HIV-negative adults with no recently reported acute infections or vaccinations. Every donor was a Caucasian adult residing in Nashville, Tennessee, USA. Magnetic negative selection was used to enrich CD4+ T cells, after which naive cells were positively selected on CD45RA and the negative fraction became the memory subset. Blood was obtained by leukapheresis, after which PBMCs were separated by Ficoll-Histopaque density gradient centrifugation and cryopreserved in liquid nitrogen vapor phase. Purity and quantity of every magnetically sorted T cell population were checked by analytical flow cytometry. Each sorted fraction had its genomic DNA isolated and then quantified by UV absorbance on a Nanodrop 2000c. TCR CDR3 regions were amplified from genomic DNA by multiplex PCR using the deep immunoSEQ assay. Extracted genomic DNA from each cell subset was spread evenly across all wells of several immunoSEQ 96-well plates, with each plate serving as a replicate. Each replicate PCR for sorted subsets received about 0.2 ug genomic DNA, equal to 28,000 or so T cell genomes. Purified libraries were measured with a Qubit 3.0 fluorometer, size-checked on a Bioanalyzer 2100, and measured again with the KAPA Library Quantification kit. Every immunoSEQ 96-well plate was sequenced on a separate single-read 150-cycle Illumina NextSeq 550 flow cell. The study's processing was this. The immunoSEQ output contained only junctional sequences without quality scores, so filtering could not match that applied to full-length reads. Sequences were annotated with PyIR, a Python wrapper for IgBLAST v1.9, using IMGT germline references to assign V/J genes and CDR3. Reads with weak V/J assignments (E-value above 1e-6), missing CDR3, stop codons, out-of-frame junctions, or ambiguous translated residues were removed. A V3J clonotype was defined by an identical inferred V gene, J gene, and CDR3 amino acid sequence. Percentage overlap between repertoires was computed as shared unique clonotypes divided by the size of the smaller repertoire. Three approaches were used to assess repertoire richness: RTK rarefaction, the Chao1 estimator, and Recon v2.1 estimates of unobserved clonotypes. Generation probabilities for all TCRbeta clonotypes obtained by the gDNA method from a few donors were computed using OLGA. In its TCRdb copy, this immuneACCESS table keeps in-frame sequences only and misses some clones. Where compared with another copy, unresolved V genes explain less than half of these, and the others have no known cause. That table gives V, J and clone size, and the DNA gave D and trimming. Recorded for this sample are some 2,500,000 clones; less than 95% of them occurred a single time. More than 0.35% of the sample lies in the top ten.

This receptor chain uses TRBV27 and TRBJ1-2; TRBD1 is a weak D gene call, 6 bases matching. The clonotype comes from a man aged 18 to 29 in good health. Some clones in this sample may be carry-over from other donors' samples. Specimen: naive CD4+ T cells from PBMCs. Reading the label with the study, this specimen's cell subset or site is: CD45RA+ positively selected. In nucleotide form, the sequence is TGTGCCAGCAGCAGCACAGGGCTCCTATTCTATGGCTACACCTTC. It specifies CASSSTGLLFYGYTF.